Shown below are 12 T cell receptor beta chains from a single sample sequenced in a study of cytomegalovirus exposure and HLA in healthy donors. Primers included in the PCR were 60 Vbeta and 13 Jbeta primers. TCRdb keeps only in-frame clones here, not all; method: immunoSEQ multiplex PCR. Among roughly 230,000 clones listed, roughly 91% were seen once. The sample comprised PBMCs. The receptors originated from a girl aged 2 to 10 in good health and CMV-seronegative.

The chain links TRBV7-9 to TRBJ2-7; 7 nucleotides line up with TRBD1. This CDR3 region has 12 residues. The J segment lost 7 bases and the V segment lost 3 bases, leaving 3 bases of the junction unmatched. Germline V gene data show CDR1 as SEHNR and CDR2 as FQNEAQ (reference sequence). CDR3: CASSFRGLEQYF. The CDR3 DNA follows: TGTGCCAGCAGCTTTAGGGGGCTGGAGCAGTACTTC.

The V call is TRBV5-6, the J call TRBJ1-3, with D perhaps matching TRBD1 (5 bases). CDR1 is SGHDT, CDR2 YYEEEE, per germline. V lost 6 bases, J lost 1 base, and 23 bases lay in between. The CDR3 spans 18 residues. The CDR3 nucleotides are TGTGCCAGCACCTGGGGGGGAGTCCCATCCCATTCTGGAAACACCATATATTTT. This codes for CASTWGGVPSHSGNTIYF. Using reference TRBV5-6 and TRBJ1-3 for the parts outside the CDR3, the full variable domain is DAGVTQSPTHLIKTRGQQVTLRCSPKSGHDTVSWYQQALGQGPQFIFQYYEEEERQRGNFPDRFSGHQFPNYSSELNVNALLLGDSALYLCASTWGGVPSHSGNTIYFGEGSWLTVV.

In this sample, this clone turned up once. CDR3 DNA: TGTGCCAGCAGACCTGGACACCCGAACCAAGAGACCCAGTACTTC. Its protein is CASRPGHPNQETQYF. This rearrangement joins TRBV5-6 to TRBJ2-5; a possible D gene is TRBD1 (5 bases). Germline CDR1 is SGHDT and CDR2 is YYEEEE. CDR3 length: 15 amino acids. V was cut by 5 bases and J by 0 bases, with 14 bases left in between.

The V and J genes are TRBV4-2 and TRBJ2-3, with D maybe TRBD2 (6 bases). There are 17 residues in the CDR3. V was cut by 0 bases and J by 0 bases, with 13 bases left in between. Germline V gene sequence: CDR1 LGHNA, CDR2 YNFKEQ. CDR3 nucleotides: TGTGCCAGCAGCCAAGAGAAGGCGGGGCCTAGCACAGATACGCAGTATTTT. Translated, it gives CASSQEKAGPSTDTQYF.

The chain links TRBV5-4 to TRBJ2-5; 10 positions agree with TRBD1. Germline trimming cut 3 bases from V and 3 bases from J; bases unmatched to any gene: 5. The length of the CDR3 is 15 residues. CDR1 and CDR2 (germline): SGHNT, YYREEE (reference sequence). The chain's CDR3 is CASSSGTGVKETQYF. CDR3 DNA: TGTGCCAGCAGCTCGGGGACAGGGGTTAAAGAGACCCAGTACTTC.

The chain links TRBV5-1 to TRBJ1-3; TRBD1 might be the D (5 bases). This CDR3 contains 15 residues. Trimming shortened V by 4 bases and J by 0 bases, and 11 bases separated the two germline ends. From germline, CDR1 is SGHRS and CDR2 YFSETQ. The CDR3 loop is CASSPTAVSGNTIYF. The DNA for the CDR3 is TGCGCCAGCAGCCCGACAGCCGTCTCTGGAAACACCATATATTTT.

The chain carries TRBV6-5 and TRBJ2-1; 10 bases align to TRBD2. Looked up from germline, CDR1 is MNHEY and CDR2 is SVGAGI. V lost 6 bases to trimming and J lost 4 bases; unmatched junction nucleotides: 6. The CDR3 runs 15 residues. The CDR3 sequence: CASSLRTSGYNEQFF. In nucleotides, the CDR3 is TGTGCCAGCAGCCTCCGGACTAGCGGATACAATGAGCAGTTCTTC.

The CDR3 bases are TGTGCCAGCAGTTTAGGGGGGTATACTCAGCCCCAGCATTTT. It specifies CASSLGGYTQPQHF. The V call is TRBV27, the J call TRBJ1-5, with D possibly being TRBD1 (5 bases). The germline V and J ends were trimmed by 2 bases and 6 bases, with 11 bases remaining between them. The CDR3 consists of 14 residues. Looked up from germline, CDR1 is MNHEY and CDR2 is SMNVEV (reference sequence).

The chain recombines TRBV4-1 with TRBJ1-4; D remains unclear. The CDR3 is 15 amino acids. Trimming pared 1 base from V and 0 bases from J, leaving 6 bases between. Germline assignment: CDR1 MGHRA and CDR2 YSYEKL. In DNA, the CDR3 is TGCGCCAGCAGCCAAGGAGACACAACTAATGAAAAACTGTTTTTT. Its protein is CASSQGDTTNEKLFF.

This clone was recorded only once. The rearrangement uses TRBV6-5 and TRBJ2-1; possible D gene TRBD2, 6 bases. Trimming left V 4 bases short and J 0 bases short, with 13 bases between. Germline CDR1 and CDR2: MNHEY and SVGAGI. This CDR3 has 16 residues. The CDR3 coding sequence is TGTGCCAGCAGTTCAGCCGCGGGAACCTCCTACAATGAGCAGTTCTTC. As protein: CASSSAAGTSYNEQFF.

This clone has just one count. This sequence joins TRBV30 and TRBJ2-1; D uncertain. The germline V gene has CDR1 GTSNPN and CDR2 SVGIG (reference sequence). V lost 0 bases to trimming and J lost 8 bases, with 8 bases between them. The length of the CDR3 is 12 residues. The CDR3 nucleotides are TGTGCCTGGAGTGTCAGGTTCCATGAGCAGTTCTTC. Translating it yields CAWSVRFHEQFF.

The chain uses TRBV5-6 and TRBJ1-1, with D tentatively TRBD1 (6 bases). Trimming shortened V by 0 bases and J by 11 bases, and 11 bases separated the two germline ends. Germline V gene data show CDR1 as SGHDT and CDR2 as YYEEEE. The length of the CDR3 is 12 residues. Here the CDR3 reads CASSLAGGGAFF. The CDR3 nucleotides are TGTGCCAGCAGCTTGGCGGGAGGGGGGGCTTTCTTT.